Reported below is one T cell receptor beta chain. No antigen is known for it. Generated by immunoSEQ multiplex PCR, the TCRdb table keeps only in-frame clones and is missing some. The sample consists of 65,000 to 100,000 clones, almost 90% of them appearing once. Germline CDR1 reads SEHNR; CDR2 reads FQNEAQ (reference sequence). V gave up 5 bases and J gave up 8 bases; unmatched junction bases: 8. The CDR3 spans 13 residues. This sample is part of a study of T cell responses to AZD1222 COVID-19 vaccine. Study observations and caveats: Reportedly, nearly half the spike-specific TCRs target unmutated variant regions.

This material consisted of peripheral blood, taken 28 days after the second AZD1222 dose. The J gene is TRBJ1-2, the V gene TRBV7-9; 7 bases align to TRBD1. This sequence was found in an adult who received the AZD1222 COVID-19 vaccine. The CDR3 loop reads CASSPQGMRGYTF. The CDR3 region has the DNA TGTGCCAGCAGCCCACAGGGGATGCGGGGCTACACCTTC.